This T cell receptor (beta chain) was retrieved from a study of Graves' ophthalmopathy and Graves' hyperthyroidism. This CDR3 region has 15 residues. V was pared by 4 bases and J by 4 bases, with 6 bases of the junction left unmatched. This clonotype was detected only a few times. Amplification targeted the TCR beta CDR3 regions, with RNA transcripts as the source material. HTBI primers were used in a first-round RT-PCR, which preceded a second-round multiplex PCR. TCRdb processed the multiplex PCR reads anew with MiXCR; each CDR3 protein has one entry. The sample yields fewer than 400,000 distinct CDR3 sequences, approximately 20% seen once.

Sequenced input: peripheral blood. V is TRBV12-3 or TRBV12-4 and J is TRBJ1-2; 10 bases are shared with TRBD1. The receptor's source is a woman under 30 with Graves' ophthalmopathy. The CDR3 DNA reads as TGTGCCAGCAGTTCACGACAGGGGGCCGGCTATGGCTACACCTTC. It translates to CASSSRQGAGYGYTF.